This T cell receptor (beta chain) was retrieved from a study of shared clonotypes between healthy human individuals. Across the whole study: The study used three CD4 naive, three CD4 memory, two CD8 naive and one CD8 memory plate per donor.

The CDR3 loop spans 14 amino acids. In germline, CDR1 is MNHNY, CDR2 SVGAGI (reference sequence). Deletions cut 2 bases from V and 0 bases from J, with 8 bases between. The protocol was immunoSEQ multiplex PCR, while the TCRdb copy is restricted to in-frame clones and leaves out a portion. The sample has about 2.3 million clones, approximately 95% seen once. The clonotype comes from a man younger than 35 in good health. Some clones in this sample may be carry-over from other donors' samples. The sequencing sample was made of naive CD4+ T cells from PBMCs. Subset defined: CD45RA+ positively selected. This chain joins TRBV6-6 and TRBJ2-7; D might be TRBD1 (6 bases). The CDR3 loop is CASSYQQGSYEQYF. The CDR3 coding sequence is TGTGCCAGCAGTTACCAACAGGGCTCCTACGAGCAGTACTTC.